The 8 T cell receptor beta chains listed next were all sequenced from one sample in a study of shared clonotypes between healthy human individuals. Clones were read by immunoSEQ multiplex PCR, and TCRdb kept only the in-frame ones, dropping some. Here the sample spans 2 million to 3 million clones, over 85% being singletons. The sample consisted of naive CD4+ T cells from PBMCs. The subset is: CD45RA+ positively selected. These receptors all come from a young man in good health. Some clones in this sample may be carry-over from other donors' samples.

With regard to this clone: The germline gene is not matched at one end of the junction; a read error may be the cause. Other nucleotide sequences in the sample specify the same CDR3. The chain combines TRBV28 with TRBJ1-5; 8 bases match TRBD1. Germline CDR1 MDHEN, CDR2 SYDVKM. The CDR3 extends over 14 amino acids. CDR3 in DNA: TGTGCCAGCAGTTTAGGACAGGGCAACCAGCCCCAGCATTTT. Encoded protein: CASSLGQGNQPQHF. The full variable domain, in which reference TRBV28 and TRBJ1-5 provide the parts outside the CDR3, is DVKVTQSSRYLVKRTGEKVFLECVQDMDHENMFWYRQDPGLGLRLIYFSYDVKMKEKGDIPEGYSVSREKKERFSLILESASTNQTSMYLCASSLGQGNQPQHFGDGTRLSIL.

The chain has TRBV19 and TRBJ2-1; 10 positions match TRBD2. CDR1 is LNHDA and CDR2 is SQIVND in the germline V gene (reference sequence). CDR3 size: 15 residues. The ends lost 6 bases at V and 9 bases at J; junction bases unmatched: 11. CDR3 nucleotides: TGTGCCAGTAGAACTAGCGGGATCTATGGCAGTGAGCAGTTCTTC. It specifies CASRTSGIYGSEQFF.

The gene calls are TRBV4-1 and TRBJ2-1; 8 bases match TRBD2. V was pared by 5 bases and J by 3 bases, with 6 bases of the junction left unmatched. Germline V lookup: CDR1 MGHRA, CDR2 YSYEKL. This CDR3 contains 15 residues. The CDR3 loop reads CASSGGGRNYNEQFF. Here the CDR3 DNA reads TGCGCCAGCAGCGGTGGCGGGAGGAACTACAATGAGCAGTTCTTC.

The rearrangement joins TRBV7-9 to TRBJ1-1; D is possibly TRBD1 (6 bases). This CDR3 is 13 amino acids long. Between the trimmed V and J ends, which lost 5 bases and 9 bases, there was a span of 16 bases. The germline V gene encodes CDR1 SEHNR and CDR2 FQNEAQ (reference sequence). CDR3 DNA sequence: TGTGCCAGCAGCCTCCCACAGGGAGGCCAAGCTTTCTTT. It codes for CASSLPQGGQAFF. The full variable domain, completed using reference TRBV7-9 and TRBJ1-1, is DTGVSQNPRHKITKRGQNVTFRCDPISEHNRLYWYRQTLGQGPEFLTYFQNEAQLEKSRLLSDRFSAERPKGSFSTLEIQRTEQGDSAMYLCASSLPQGGQAFFGQGTRLTVV.

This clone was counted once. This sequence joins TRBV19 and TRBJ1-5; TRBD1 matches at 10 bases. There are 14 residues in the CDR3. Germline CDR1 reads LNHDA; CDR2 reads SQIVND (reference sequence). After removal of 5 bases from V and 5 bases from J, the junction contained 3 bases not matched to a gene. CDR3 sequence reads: CASSLGQGHQPQHF. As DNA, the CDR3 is TGTGCCAGTAGTTTGGGACAGGGGCATCAGCCCCAGCATTTT.

The CDR3 spells CASSVRDRVATDTQYF. CDR3 coding DNA: TGTGCCAGCAGCGTCCGGGACAGGGTGGCTACAGATACGCAGTATTTT. V is TRBV7-9 and J is TRBJ2-3, with 9 bases that match TRBD1. Germline CDR1 SEHNR, CDR2 FQNEAQ (reference sequence). J lost 3 bases, V lost 5 bases, and 9 bases had no gene match. CDR3 size: 16 residues.

CDR3 protein: CASSLNQGPYGYTF. Written as DNA, the CDR3 is TGTGCCAGCAGTTTGAATCAAGGTCCCTATGGCTACACCTTC. This chain uses TRBV27 with TRBJ1-2; D gene uncertain. This CDR3 is built from 14 residues. The V gene's germline CDR1 is MNHEY and CDR2 SMNVEV (reference sequence). V gave up 3 bases and J gave up 4 bases, with 12 bases separating them.

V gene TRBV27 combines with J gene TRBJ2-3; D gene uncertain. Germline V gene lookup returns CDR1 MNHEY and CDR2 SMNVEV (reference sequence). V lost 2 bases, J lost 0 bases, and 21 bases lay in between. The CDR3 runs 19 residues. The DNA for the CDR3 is TGTGCCAGCAGTTTACGCCCCCCCTACCCGGGCGTTAGCACAGATACGCAGTATTTT. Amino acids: CASSLRPPYPGVSTDTQYF.